What follows describes a single T cell receptor (beta chain). CDR3 length: 15 residues. Between the trimmed V and J ends, which lost 10 bases and 4 bases, there was a span of 20 bases. CDR1 ENHRY and CDR2 SYGVKD come from the germline V gene. The sample belongs to a study of blood T cell repertoires in COVID-19. Study overall: Some COVID-19 samples were acute and others convalescent; all came from the United States, Italy and Spain.

As handled by the study authors: Estimates of nucleated cell counts were drawn from the amplification of reference gene primers. Profiled with immunoSEQ multiplex PCR; TCRdb holds only in-frame clones, not every one. The V and J calls and clone size were taken over from that table, and D and trimming were inferred from the DNA. The sample gives about 150,000 clones, around 90% of which show up once; 0.55% is in the top ten. The J gene is TRBJ1-3, the V gene TRBV10-3, with D perhaps matching TRBD1 (6 bases). This receptor was identified in a man aged 50 to 59 with acute or convalescent COVID-19. The sample consisted of peripheral blood. DNA of the CDR3: TGTGCCAGCGGGGGGGGCCAGGGAGACGGAAACACCATATATTTT. Translation: CASGGGQGDGNTIYF.